This T cell receptor beta chain was retrieved from a study of CD8 T cells in Susac syndrome. TEMRA cells underwent FACS enrichment and CD8+ and CD4+ T cells underwent negative isolation. The CDR3 is made up of 13 amino acids. Germline V gene lookup returns CDR1 MDHEN and CDR2 SYDVKM. The V end lost 3 bases, the J end lost 10 bases, and 15 bases lay between the germline ends. With random hexamers, reverse transcription was performed on about 0.5 to 1 ug of RNA. The authors amplified TCR beta CDR3 across 54 Vbeta and 13 Jbeta using immunoSEQ multiplex PCR. In TCRdb, the immunoSEQ multiplex PCR reads were re-called with MiXCR into one record per CDR3 protein. The sample includes approximately 190,000 distinct CDR3 sequences, 93% of them seen just once.

Sequenced material: CD4+ T cells from PBMCs. This sequence originates from a human donor in good health. The chain couples TRBV28 to TRBJ1-2; D is unclear. The CDR3 DNA is TGTGCCAGCAGTTTTAACGGCCGTAATTACTACACCTTC. Translated: CASSFNGRNYYTF.